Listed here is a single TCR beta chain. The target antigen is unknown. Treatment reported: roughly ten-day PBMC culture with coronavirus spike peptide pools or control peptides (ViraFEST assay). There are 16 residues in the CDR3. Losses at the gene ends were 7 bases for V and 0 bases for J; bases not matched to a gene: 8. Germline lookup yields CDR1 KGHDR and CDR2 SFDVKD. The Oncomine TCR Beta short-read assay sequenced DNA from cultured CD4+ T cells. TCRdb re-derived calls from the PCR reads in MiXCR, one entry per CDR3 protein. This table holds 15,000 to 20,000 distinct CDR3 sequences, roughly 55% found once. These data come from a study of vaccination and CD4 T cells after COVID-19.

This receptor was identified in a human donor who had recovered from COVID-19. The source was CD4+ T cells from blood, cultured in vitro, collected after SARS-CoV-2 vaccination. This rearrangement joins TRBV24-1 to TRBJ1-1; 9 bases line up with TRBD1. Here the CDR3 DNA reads TGTGCCACCAGGGGGAACGACAGGGGGATGAACACTGAAGCTTTCTTT. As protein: CATRGNDRGMNTEAFF.